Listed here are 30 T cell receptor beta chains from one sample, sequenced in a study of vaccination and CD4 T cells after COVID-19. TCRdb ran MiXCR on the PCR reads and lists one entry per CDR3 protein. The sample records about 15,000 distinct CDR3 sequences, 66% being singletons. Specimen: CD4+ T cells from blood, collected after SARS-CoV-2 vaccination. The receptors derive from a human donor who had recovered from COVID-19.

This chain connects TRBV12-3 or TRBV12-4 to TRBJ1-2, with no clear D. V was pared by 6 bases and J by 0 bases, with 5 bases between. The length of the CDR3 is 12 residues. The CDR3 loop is CASSDSNYGYTF. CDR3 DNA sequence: TGTGCCAGCAGCGATTCTAACTATGGCTACACCTTC.

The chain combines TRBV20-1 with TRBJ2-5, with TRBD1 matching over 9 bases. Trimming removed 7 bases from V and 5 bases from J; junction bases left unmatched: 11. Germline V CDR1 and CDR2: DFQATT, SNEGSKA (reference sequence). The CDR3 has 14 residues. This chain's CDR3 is CSGTPGQGFETQYF. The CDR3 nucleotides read TGCAGTGGAACTCCGGGACAGGGTTTCGAGACCCAGTACTTC.

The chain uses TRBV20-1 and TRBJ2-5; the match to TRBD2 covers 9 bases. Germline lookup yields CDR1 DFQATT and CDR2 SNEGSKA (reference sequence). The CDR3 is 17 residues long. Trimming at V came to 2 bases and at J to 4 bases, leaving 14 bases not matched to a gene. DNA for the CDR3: TGCAGTGCTAGAAAGGTAGCGGGAGCCCCACTTGGAGAGACCCAGTACTTC. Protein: CSARKVAGAPLGETQYF.

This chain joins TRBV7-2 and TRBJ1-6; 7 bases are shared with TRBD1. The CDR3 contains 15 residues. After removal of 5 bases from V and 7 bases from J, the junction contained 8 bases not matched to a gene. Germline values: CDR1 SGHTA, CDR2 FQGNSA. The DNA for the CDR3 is TGTGCCAGCAGCACTAGGGGGACAGTGAATTCACCCCTCCACTTT. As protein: CASSTRGTVNSPLHF. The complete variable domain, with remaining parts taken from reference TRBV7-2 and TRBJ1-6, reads GAGVSQSPSNKVTEKGKDVELRCDPISGHTALYWYRQSLGQGLEFLIYFQGNSAPDKSGLPSDRFSAERTGGSVSTLTIQRTQQEDSAVYLCASSTRGTVNSPLHFGNGTRLTVT.

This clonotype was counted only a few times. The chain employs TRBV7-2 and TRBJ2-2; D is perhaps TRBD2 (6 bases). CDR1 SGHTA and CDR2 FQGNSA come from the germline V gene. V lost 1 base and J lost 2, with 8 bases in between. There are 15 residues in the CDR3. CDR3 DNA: TGTGCCAGCAGCTTAGGGGGGGTTAACACCGGGGAGCTGTTTTTT. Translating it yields CASSLGGVNTGELFF.

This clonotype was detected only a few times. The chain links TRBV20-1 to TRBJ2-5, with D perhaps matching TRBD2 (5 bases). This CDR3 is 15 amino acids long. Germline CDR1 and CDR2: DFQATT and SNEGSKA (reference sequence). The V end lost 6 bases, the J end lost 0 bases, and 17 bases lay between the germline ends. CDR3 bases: TGCAGTGCCCCTACGGGCGGGCCTAACCAAGAGACCCAGTACTTC. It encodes CSAPTGGPNQETQYF.

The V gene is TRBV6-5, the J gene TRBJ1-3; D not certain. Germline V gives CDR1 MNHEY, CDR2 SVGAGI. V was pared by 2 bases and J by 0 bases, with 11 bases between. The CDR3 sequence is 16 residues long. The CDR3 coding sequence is TGTGCCAGCAGTTACGACCCCTTAAGCTCTGGAAACACCATATATTTT. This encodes CASSYDPLSSGNTIYF.

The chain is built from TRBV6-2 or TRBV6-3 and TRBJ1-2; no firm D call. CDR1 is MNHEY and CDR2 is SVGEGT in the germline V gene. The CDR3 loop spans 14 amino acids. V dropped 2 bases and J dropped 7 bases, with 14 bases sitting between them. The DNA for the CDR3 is TGTGCCAGCAGTTACACAAGCAGTGATCTTGGCTACACCTTC. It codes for CASSYTSSDLGYTF.

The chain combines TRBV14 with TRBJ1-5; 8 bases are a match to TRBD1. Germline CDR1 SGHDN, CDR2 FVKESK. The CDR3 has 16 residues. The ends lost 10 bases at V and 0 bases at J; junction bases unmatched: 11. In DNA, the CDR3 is TGTGCCAACCTAGGACAGGGTCGGAATAGCAATCAGCCCCAGCATTTT. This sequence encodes CANLGQGRNSNQPQHF. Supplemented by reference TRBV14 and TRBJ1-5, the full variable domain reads EAGVTQFPSHSVIEKGQTVTLRCDPISGHDNLYWYRRVMGKEIKFLLHFVKESKQDESGMPNNRFLAERTGGTYSTLKVQPAELEDSGVYFCANLGQGRNSNQPQHFGDGTRLSIL.

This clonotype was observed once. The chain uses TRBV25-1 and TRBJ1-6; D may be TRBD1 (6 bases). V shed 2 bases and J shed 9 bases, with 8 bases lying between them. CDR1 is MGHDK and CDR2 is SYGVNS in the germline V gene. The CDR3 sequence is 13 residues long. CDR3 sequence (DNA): TGTGCCAGCAGTGAAACAGGGCGTTCACCCCTCCACTTT. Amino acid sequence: CASSETGRSPLHF.

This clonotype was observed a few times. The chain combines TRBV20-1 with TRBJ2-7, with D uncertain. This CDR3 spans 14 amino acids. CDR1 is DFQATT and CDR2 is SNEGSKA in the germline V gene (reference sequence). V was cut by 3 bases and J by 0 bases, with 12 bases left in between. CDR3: CSASLLGSSYEQYF. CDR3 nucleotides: TGCAGTGCTAGTCTCTTAGGAAGCTCCTACGAGCAGTACTTC.

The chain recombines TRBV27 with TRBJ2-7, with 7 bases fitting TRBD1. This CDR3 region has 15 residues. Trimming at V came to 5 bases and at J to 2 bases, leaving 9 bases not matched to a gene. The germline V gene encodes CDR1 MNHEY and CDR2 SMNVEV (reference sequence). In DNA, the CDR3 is TGTGCCAGCAGTAACAACCCGGGACAGACCTACGAGCAGTACTTC. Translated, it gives CASSNNPGQTYEQYF.

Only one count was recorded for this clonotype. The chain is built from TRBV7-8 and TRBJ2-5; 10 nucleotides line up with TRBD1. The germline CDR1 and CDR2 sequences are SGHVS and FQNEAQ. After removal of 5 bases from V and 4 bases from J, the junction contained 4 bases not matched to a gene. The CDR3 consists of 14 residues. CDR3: CASSHGTGAETQYF. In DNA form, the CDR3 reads TGTGCCAGCAGCCACGGGACAGGGGCAGAGACCCAGTACTTC.

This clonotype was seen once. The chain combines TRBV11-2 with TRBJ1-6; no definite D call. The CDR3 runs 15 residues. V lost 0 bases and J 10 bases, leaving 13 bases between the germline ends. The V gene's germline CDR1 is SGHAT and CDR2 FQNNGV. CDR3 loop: CASSLEYPFRSPLHF. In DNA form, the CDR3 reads TGTGCCAGCAGCTTAGAGTACCCGTTTCGGTCACCCCTCCACTTT.

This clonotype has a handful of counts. This CDR3 is CASSDRSSGSVDEQYF. The CDR3 DNA reads as TGTGCCAGCAGTGATCGCTCTAGCGGGAGTGTCGACGAGCAGTACTTC. The chain couples TRBV2 to TRBJ2-7; 10 bases are shared with TRBD2. The CDR3 has 16 residues. Germline-derived CDR1 and CDR2 are SNHLY and FYNNEI. V gave up 3 bases and J gave up 5 bases; unmatched junction bases: 10.

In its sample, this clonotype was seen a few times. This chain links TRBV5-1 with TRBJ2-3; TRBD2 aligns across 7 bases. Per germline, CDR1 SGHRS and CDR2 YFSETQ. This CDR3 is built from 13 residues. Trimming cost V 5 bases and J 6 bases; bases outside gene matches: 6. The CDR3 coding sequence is TGCGCCAGCAGTCAAAGCGGGATGGATACGCAGTATTTT. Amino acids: CASSQSGMDTQYF. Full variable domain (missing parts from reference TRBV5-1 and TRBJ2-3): KAGVTQTPRYLIKTRGQQVTLSCSPISGHRSVSWYQQTPGQGLQFLFEYFSETQRNKGNFPGRFSGRQFSNSRSEMNVSTLELGDSALYLCASSQSGMDTQYFGPGTRLTVL.

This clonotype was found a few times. The DNA for the CDR3 is TGTGCCAGCAGCTTAGACTCTAGCTCGCGGGATACGCAGTATTTT. This sequence encodes CASSLDSSSRDTQYF. V gene TRBV7-2 combines with J gene TRBJ2-3; tentatively, D is TRBD2 (5 bases). The CDR3 is 15 amino acids. Germline CDR1 is SGHTA and CDR2 is FQGNSA. V lost 1 base and J 6 bases, leaving 14 bases between the germline ends.

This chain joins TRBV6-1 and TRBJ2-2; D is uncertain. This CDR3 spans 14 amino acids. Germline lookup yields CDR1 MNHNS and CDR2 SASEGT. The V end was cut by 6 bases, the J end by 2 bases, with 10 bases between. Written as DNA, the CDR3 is TGTGCCAGCAGGACCGATTACAACACCGGGGAGCTGTTTTTT. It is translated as CASRTDYNTGELFF.

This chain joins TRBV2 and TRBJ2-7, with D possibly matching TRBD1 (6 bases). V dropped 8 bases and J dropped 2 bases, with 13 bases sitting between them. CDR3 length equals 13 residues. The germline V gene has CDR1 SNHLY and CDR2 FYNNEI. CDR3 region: CASCRGQTYEQYF. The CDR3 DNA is TGTGCCAGCTGCCGAGGACAGACCTACGAGCAGTACTTC.

CDR3 coding DNA: TGTGCCACCAGTAACCCGGGGACAGCTGAAAAACTGTTTTTT. Translated: CATSNPGTAEKLFF. The V gene is TRBV15, the J gene TRBJ1-4; 7 bases map to TRBD1. Germline CDR1 is LNHNV and CDR2 is YYDKDF (reference sequence). With 6 bases clipped from V and 7 bases from J, the junction kept 8 bases outside the gene matches. The CDR3 contains 14 residues.

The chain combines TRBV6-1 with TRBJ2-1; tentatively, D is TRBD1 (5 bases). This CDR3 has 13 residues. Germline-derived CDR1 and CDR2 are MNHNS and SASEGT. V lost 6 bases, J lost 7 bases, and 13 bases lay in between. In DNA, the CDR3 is TGTGCCAGCAGACCGCTCGCAGGGAATGAGCAGTTCTTC. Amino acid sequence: CASRPLAGNEQFF.

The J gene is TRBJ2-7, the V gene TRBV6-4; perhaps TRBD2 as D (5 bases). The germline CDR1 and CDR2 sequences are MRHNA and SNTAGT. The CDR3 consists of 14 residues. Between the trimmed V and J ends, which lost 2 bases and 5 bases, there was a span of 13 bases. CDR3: CASSDRDNWNEQYF. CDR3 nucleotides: TGTGCCAGCAGTGACCGGGATAATTGGAACGAGCAGTACTTC.

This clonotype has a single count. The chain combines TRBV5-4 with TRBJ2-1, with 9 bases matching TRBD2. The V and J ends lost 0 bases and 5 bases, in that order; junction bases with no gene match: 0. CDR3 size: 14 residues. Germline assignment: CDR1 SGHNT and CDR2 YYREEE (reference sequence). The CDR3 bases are TGTGCCAGCAGCTTGGCTAGCGGGGACAATGAGCAGTTCTTC. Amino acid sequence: CASSLASGDNEQFF. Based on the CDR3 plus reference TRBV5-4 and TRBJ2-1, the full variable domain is ETGVTQSPTHLIKTRGQQVTLRCSSQSGHNTVSWYQQALGQGPQFIFQYYREEENGRGNFPPRFSGLQFPNYSSELNVNALELDDSALYLCASSLASGDNEQFFGPGTRLTVL.

CDR3 protein: CSATGQGRSNQPQHF. The CDR3 coding sequence is TGCAGTGCTACGGGACAGGGGAGAAGCAATCAGCCCCAGCATTTT. This sequence joins TRBV20-1 and TRBJ1-5, with 10 bases that match TRBD1. Germline CDR1 DFQATT, CDR2 SNEGSKA (reference sequence). The V and J ends lost 4 bases and 1 base, in that order; junction bases with no gene match: 4. This CDR3 is built from 15 residues.

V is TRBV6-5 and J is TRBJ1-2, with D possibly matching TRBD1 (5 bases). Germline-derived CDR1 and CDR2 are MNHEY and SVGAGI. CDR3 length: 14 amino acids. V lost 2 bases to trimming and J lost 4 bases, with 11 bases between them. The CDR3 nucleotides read TGTGCCAGCAGTTACCTCGACAGCTTCTATGGCTACACCTTC. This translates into CASSYLDSFYGYTF.

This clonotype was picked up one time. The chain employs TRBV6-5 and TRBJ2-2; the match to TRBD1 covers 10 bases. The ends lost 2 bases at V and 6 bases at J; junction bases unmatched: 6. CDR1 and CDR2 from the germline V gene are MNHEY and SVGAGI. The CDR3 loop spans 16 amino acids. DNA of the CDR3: TGTGCCAGCAGTTACACCCGGGACAGGGGAGCCGGGGAGCTGTTTTTT. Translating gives CASSYTRDRGAGELFF.

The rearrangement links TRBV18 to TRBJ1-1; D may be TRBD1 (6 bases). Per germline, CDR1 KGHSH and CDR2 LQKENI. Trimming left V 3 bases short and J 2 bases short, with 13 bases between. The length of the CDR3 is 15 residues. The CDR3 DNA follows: TGTGCCAGCTCACCGGGGCGACAGGCCAACACTGAAGCTTTCTTT. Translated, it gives CASSPGRQANTEAFF. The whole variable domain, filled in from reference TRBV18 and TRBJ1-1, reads NAGVMQNPRHLVRRRGQEARLRCSPMKGHSHVYWYRQLPEEGLKFMVYLQKENIIDESGMPKERFSAEFPKEGPSILRIQQVVRGDSAAYFCASSPGRQANTEAFFGQGTRLTVV.

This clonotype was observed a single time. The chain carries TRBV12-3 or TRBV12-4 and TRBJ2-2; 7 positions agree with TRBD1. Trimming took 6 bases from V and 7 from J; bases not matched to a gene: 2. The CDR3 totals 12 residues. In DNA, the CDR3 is TGTGCCAGCAGGACAGGGCTCGGGGAGCTGTTTTTT. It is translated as CASRTGLGELFF.

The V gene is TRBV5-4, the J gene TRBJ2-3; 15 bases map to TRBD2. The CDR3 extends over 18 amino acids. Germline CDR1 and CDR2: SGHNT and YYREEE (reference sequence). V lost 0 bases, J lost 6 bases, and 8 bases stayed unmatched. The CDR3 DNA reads TGTGCCAGCAGCTTGGGTGGACTAGCGGGAGGGCCAGCGGATACGCAGTATTTT. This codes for CASSLGGLAGGPADTQYF.

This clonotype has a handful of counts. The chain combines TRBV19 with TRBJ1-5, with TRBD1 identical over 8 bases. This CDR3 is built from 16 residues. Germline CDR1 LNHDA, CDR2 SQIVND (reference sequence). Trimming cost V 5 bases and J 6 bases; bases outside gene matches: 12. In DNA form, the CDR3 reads TGTGCCAGTAGTCACCTACGCAGGGGGCTTGGTCAGCCCCAGCATTTT. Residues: CASSHLRRGLGQPQHF.